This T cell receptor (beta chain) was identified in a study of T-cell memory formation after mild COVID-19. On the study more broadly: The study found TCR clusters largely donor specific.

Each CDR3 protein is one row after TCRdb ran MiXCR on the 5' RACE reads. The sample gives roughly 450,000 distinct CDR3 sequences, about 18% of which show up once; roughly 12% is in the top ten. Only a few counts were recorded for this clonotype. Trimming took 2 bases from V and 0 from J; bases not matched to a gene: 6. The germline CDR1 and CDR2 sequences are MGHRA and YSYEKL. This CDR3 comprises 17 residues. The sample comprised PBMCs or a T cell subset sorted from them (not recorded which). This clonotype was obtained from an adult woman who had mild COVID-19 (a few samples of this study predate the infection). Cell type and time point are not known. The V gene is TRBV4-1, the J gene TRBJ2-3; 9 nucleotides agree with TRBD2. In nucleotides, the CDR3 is TGCGCCAGCAGCCAAATGACTAGCGGCTCTAGCACAGATACGCAGTATTTT. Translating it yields CASSQMTSGSSTDTQYF.